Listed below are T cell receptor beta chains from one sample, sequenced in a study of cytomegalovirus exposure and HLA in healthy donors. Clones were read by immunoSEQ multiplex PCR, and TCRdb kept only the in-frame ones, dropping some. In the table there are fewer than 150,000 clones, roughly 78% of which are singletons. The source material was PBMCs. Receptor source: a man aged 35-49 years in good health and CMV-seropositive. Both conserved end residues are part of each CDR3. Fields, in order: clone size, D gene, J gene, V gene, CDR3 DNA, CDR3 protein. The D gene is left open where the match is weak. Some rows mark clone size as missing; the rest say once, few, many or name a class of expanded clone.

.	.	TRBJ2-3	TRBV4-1	TGCGCCAGCAGCCATCCCTTCGGAGATACGCAGTATTTT	CASSHPFGDTQYF
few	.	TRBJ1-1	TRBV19	TGTGCCAGTAGTATAGATAGGGAGTACACTGAAGCTTTCTTT	CASSIDREYTEAFF
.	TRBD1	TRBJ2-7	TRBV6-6	TGTGCCAGCAGTTACCAACTAGGACAGGCTGGCGAGCAGTACTTC	CASSYQLGQAGEQYF
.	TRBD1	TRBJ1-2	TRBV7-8	TGTGCCAGCAGCTTTGGGACAGGGCGTTCCTATGGCTACACCTTC	CASSFGTGRSYGYTF
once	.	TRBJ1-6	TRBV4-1	TGCGCCAGCAGCCTCCCCCCTGTGAGGGTGGGTTCACCCCTCCACTTT	CASSLPPVRVGSPLHF
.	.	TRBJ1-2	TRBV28	TGTGCCACAGGGGCCCGGCTAGGTGGCTACACCTTC	CATGARLGGYTF
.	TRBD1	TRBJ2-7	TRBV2	TGTGCCATTCTGACAGGGGTAACCTACGAGCAGTACTTC	CAILTGVTYEQYF
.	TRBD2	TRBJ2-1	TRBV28	TGTGCCAGCAGTTCATTAGCGGGAGTGATCGGTGAGCAGTTCTTC	CASSSLAGVIGEQFF
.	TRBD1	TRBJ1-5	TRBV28	TGTGCCAGCAGCCAGGGACAGATCAATCAGCCCCAGCATTTT	CASSQGQINQPQHF
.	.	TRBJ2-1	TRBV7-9	TGTTCCAGCAGCTTAGGTCTCCTGCAGTTCTTC	CSSSLGLLQFF
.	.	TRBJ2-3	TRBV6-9	TGTGCCAGCAGTTATTCAGCGGCCTTGCGTCCCGTGACAGATACGCAGTATTTT	CASSYSAALRPVTDTQYF
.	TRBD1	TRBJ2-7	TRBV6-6	TGTGCCAGCACAATTTCCCGGGACAGAGCCTACGAGCAGTACTTC	CASTISRDRAYEQYF
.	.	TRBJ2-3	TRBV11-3	TGTGCCAGCAGCCCGGACAGTTACACAGATACGCAGTATTTT	CASSPDSYTDTQYF
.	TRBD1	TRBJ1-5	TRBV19	TGTGCCACCGCCGGGACAGCCAATCAGCCCCAGCATTTT	CATAGTANQPQHF
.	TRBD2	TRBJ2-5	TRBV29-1	TGCAGCGTGGGGAGCGGGAACGGGGTAGAGACCCAGTACTTC	CSVGSGNGVETQYF
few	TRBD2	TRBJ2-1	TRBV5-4	TGTGCCAGCAGCTTGGAGAGCGGGAGTAATGAGCAGTTCTTC	CASSLESGSNEQFF
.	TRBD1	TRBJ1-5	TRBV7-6	TGTGCCAGCAGCTTAGGGACAGGGGGGGATCAGCCCCAGCATTTT	CASSLGTGGDQPQHF
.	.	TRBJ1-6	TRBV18	TGTGCCGGCTCACCACCGTTGGCAGGGAATAATTCACCCCTCCACTTT	CAGSPPLAGNNSPLHF
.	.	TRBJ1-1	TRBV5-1	TGCGCCAGCAGCTTGGACAGGGTGAACACTGAAGCTTTCTTT	CASSLDRVNTEAFF
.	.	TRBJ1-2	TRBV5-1	TGCGCCAGCAGCTTCTCGGCAGGGGCCAACTATGGCTACACCTTC	CASSFSAGANYGYTF
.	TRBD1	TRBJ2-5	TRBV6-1	TGTGCCAGCAGTGGGGACAGGGAGACACGGGAGACCCAGTACTTC	CASSGDRETRETQYF
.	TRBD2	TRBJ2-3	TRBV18	TGTGCCAGCTCACCGGGGGGGAGCACAGATACGCAGTATTTT	CASSPGGSTDTQYF
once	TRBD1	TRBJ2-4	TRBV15	TGTGCCACCAGCAGAGAGGGACAGGGTAGCAAAAACATTCAGTACTTC	CATSREGQGSKNIQYF
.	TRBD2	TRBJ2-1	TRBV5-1	TGCGCCAGCAGCTTGGCCGGGACTAGCGGGAGCAAAATTGAGCAGTTCTTC	CASSLAGTSGSKIEQFF
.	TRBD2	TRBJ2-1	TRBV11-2	TGTGCCAGCTTACTAGCGGGAGTGGGGAATGAGCAGTTCTTC	CASLLAGVGNEQFF
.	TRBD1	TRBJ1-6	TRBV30	TGTGCCTGGAGTCTTATTACAGGGGAGTATTCACCCCTCCACTTT	CAWSLITGEYSPLHF
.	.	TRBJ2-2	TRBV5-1	TGCGCCAGCAGCTTGATGAGCGGAAGAGACACCGGGGAGCTGTTTTTT	CASSLMSGRDTGELFF
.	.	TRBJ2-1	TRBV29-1	TGCAGCGTTCGGGCAGGGTTGTACAATGAGCAGTTCTTC	CSVRAGLYNEQFF
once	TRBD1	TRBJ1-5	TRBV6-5	TGTGCCAGCAGTTACTCGGACAGGGGGCATCAGCCCCAGCATTTT	CASSYSDRGHQPQHF
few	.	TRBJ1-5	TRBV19	TGTGCCAGTAGTACCCCAGACAGGTCTCCTAGTAGCAATCAGCCCCAGCATTTT	CASSTPDRSPSSNQPQHF
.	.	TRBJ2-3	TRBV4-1	TGCGCCAGCAGCCAACGACAGTCCGACCCCACAGATACGCAGTATTTT	CASSQRQSDPTDTQYF
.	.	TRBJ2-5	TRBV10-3	TGTGCCATCAGTGAGTCGACTCCAGGGGAGACCCAGTACTTC	CAISESTPGETQYF
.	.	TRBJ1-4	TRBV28	TGTGCCAGCAGTCCTCCTTATGAAAAACTGTTTTTT	CASSPPYEKLFF
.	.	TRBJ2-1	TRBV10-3	TGTGCCATCAGTGAGTCGACGGGACTTGTTGAGCAGTTCTTC	CAISESTGLVEQFF
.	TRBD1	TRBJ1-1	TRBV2	TGTGCCAGCAGCCTTACAGGGGTCAACACTGAAGCTTTCTTT	CASSLTGVNTEAFF
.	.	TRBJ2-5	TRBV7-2	TGTGCCAGCAGCTCGGGACTGGAAGCCGAAGAGACCCAGTACTTC	CASSSGLEAEETQYF
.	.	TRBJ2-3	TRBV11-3	TGTGCCAGCGCACTGCACACAGATACGCAGTATTTT	CASALHTDTQYF
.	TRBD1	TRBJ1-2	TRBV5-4	TGTGCCAGCAGCTTGGCGACATCTGGGACAGGGTTACGCTACACCTTC	CASSLATSGTGLRYTF
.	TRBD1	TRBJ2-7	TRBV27	TGTGCCAGCAGTCTCCAAGTCCAAACAGGGGAACACTACGAGCAGTACTTC	CASSLQVQTGEHYEQYF
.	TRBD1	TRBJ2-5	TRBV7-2	TGTGCCAGCAGCTTAGTGGACAGGCCGAAGACCCAGTACTTC	CASSLVDRPKTQYF
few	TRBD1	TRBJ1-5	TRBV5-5	TGTGCCAGCAGCCCTCTCGGACAGGGAAACAATCAGCCCCAGCATTTT	CASSPLGQGNNQPQHF
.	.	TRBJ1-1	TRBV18	TGTGCCAGCTCGGTCGGCGAGGACACTGAAGCTTTCTTT	CASSVGEDTEAFF